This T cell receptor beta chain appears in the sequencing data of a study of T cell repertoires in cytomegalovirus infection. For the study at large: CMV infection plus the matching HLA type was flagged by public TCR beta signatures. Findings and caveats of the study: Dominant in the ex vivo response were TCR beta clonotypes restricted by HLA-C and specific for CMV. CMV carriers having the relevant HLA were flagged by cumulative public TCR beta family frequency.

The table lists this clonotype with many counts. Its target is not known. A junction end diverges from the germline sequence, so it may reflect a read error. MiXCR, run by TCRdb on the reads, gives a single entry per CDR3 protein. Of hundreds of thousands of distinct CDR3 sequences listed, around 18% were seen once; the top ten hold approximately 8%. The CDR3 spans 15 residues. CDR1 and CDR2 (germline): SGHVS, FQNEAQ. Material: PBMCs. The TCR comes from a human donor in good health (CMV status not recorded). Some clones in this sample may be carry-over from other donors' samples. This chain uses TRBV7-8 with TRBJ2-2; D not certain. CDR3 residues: CASSSRAQNAGELFF. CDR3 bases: TGTGCCAGCAGCTCCCGGGCCCAGAACGCCGGGGAGCTGTTTTTT.